This entry lists 10 T cell receptor beta chains sequenced from one sample in a study of T cell clonality in common variable immunodeficiency. Using immunoSEQ multiplex PCR, the repertoire was profiled, and TCRdb retains in-frame clones only, with some absent. There are 60,000 to 75,000 clones in the sample, none observed a single time. The sample was peripheral blood mononuclear cells. These receptors came from a person aged 18-70 years in good health.

There are many counts of this clone. The CDR3 end lies 3 residues beyond the end of the read and is filled in from the germline J gene. J is TRBJ2-1 and V is TRBV19, with 13 bases fitting TRBD2. The V gene's germline CDR1 is LNHDA and CDR2 SQIVND (reference sequence). After removal of 6 bases from V and 9 bases from J, the junction contained 23 bases not matched to a gene. The CDR3 has 20 amino acids. CDR3 in amino acids: CASSASRGRLGTSGKGEQFF. Incomplete CDR3 DNA: TGTGCCAGTAGCGCATCCAGGGGTCGACTGGGGACTAGCGGGAAGGGTGAG. Complete variable domain (other parts from reference TRBV19 and TRBJ2-1): DGGITQSPKYLFRKEGQNVTLSCEQNLNHDAMYWYRQDPGQGLRLIYYSQIVNDFQKGDIAEGYSVSREKKESFPLTVTSAQKNPTAFYLCASSASRGRLGTSGKGEQFFGPGTRLTVL.

With regard to this clone: The sequence runs out 3 residues before the end of the CDR3; the remainder is reconstructed from the germline J gene. V is TRBV27 and J is TRBJ2-7; TRBD2 matches 13 bases. The germline V gene encodes CDR1 MNHEY and CDR2 SMNVEV (reference sequence). V trimming: 5 bases; J trimming: 3 bases; junction bases outside the gene matches: 16. The CDR3 is 19 residues long. The CDR3 loop is CASSLSGLAGTAEIYEQYF. CDR3 bases read: TGTGCCAGCAGTCTCTCGGGACTAGCGGGGACGGCGGAAATCTACGAG.

This clone was observed many times. Read sequence stops 3 residues before the CDR3 end, and the germline J gene provides the missing end. This chain joins TRBV28 and TRBJ2-7; D is perhaps TRBD1 (6 bases). The CDR3 contains 13 residues. V gave up 2 bases and J gave up 3 bases, with 8 bases separating them. Germline V CDR1 and CDR2: MDHEN, SYDVKM. The CDR3 sequence: CASSLRGNYEQYF. The part of the CDR3 DNA that was read is TGTGCCAGCAGTTTAAGGGGGAACTACGAG.

This clone was seen repeatedly, ten times or more. The read finishes 3 residues shy of the CDR3 end, and the germline J gene is used to complete it. This chain joins TRBV20-1 and TRBJ2-1, with a tentative D call TRBD2 (7 bases). Germline V gene data show CDR1 as DFQATT and CDR2 as SNEGSKA (reference sequence). With 7 bases removed from V and 5 bases from J, the gap between germline ends came to 21 bases. The CDR3 spans 15 residues. The CDR3 sequence is CSGVRGRLVHNEQFF. CDR3 DNA (partial): TGCAGTGGGGTGCGGGGGCGCCTGGTACACAATGAG.

This clone was seen at least ten times. CDR3 loop: CASRLDEGSGNTIYF. The covered CDR3 bases are TGTGCCAGCAGGCTAGATGAAGGCTCTGGAAACACC. V is TRBV7-2 and J is TRBJ1-3; D is uncertain. Read data end 3 residues before the CDR3 end; the end is taken from the germline J gene. The germline V and J ends were trimmed by 6 bases and 0 bases, with 12 bases remaining between them. This CDR3 region has 15 residues. Germline CDR1 reads SGHTA; CDR2 reads FQGNSA.

This clone was seen repeatedly, ten times or more. The read ends 3 residues early relative to the CDR3; the germline J gene fills the gap. Distinct nucleotide sequences in the sample also encode this CDR3. This sequence joins TRBV19 and TRBJ2-2; TRBD2 matches at 16 bases. Trimming removed 6 bases from V and 5 bases from J; junction bases left unmatched: 6. Germline V lookup: CDR1 LNHDA, CDR2 SQIVND (reference sequence). The CDR3 spans 17 residues. CDR3 in amino acids: CASRPGLAGGRTGELFF. CDR3 bases read: TGTGCCAGTAGACCGGGACTAGCGGGAGGGCGAACCGGGGAG. Based on the CDR3 plus reference TRBV19 and TRBJ2-2, the full variable domain is DGGITQSPKYLFRKEGQNVTLSCEQNLNHDAMYWYRQDPGQGLRLIYYSQIVNDFQKGDIAEGYSVSREKKESFPLTVTSAQKNPTAFYLCASRPGLAGGRTGELFFGEGSRLTVL.

This clone was picked up many times. The CDR3 is cut off 3 residues early in the read; its end comes from the germline J gene. The chain couples TRBV18 to TRBJ2-3, with 9 bases aligning to TRBD2. The germline V gene encodes CDR1 KGHSH and CDR2 LQKENI. Trimming removed 4 bases from V and 5 bases from J; junction bases left unmatched: 7. The CDR3 is 15 residues long. The DNA read from the CDR3 is TGTGCCAGCTCACAGGCCCTAGCGGGAATAGATACG. Translating gives CASSQALAGIDT. The whole CDR3 region reads CASSQALAGIDTQYF.

In its sample, this clone was seen many times. The read terminates 3 residues before the CDR3 end, so the remaining end is supplied by the germline J gene. The chain couples TRBV11-2 to TRBJ2-3, with a tentative D call TRBD2 (6 bases). CDR1 and CDR2 (germline): SGHAT, FQNNGV. Trimming pared 7 bases from V and 0 bases from J, leaving 14 bases between. This CDR3 contains 15 residues. CDR3 sequence reads: CASIRGLASTDTQYF. Partial CDR3 DNA: TGTGCCAGCATTAGGGGTCTAGCGAGCACAGATACG. The variable domain in full, with the rest retrieved from reference TRBV11-2 and TRBJ2-3, is EAGVAQSPRYKIIEKRQSVAFWCNPISGHATLYWYQQILGQGPKLLIQFQNNGVVDDSQLPKDRFSAERLKGVDSTLKIQPAKLEDSAVYLCASIRGLASTDTQYFGPGTRLTVL.

The sample holds many counts of this clone. Partial CDR3 DNA: TGTGCCAGCAGCCCCTTTCCGGGGGGGGCTGGGGCCAACGTC. This codes for CASSPFPGGAGANV. The full-length CDR3 reads as CASSPFPGGAGANVLTF. The rearrangement links TRBV13 to TRBJ2-6, with 8 bases that match TRBD2. The read falls 3 residues short of the CDR3 end, and the missing part is taken from the germline J gene. The J segment lost 2 bases and the V segment lost 5 bases, leaving 8 bases of the junction unmatched. The CDR3 is 17 residues long. Germline assignment: CDR1 PRHDT and CDR2 FYEKMQ (reference sequence).

This clone was seen ten or more times. The sequenced fragment ends 3 residues before the CDR3 boundary, so the rest is inferred from the germline J gene. This rearrangement joins TRBV4-1 to TRBJ1-2, with 9 bases fitting TRBD1. This CDR3 spans 14 amino acids. CDR1 MGHRA and CDR2 YSYEKL come from the germline V gene. V gave up 2 bases and J gave up 7 bases; unmatched junction bases: 5. CDR3 region: CASSQRQGGVGYTF. The sequenced CDR3 bases are TGCGCCAGCAGCCAACGACAGGGGGGAGTTGGC.